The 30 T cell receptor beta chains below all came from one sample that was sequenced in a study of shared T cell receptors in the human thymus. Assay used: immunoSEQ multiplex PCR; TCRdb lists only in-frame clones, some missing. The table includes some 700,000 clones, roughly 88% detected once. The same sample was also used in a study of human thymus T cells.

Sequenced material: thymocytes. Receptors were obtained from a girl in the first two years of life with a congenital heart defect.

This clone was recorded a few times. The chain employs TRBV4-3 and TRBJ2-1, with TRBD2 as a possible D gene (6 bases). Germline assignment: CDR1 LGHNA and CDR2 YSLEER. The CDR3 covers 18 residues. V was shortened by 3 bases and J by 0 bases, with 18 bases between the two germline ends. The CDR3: CASSHEKAEGTSYNEQFF. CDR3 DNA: TGCGCCAGCAGCCACGAAAAGGCGGAGGGGACCTCCTACAATGAGCAGTTCTTC.

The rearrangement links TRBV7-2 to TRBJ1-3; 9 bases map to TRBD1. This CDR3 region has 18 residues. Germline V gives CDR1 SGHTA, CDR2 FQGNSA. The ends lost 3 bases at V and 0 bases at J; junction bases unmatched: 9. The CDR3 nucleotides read TGTGCCAGCAGCTTGAGGGGGACAGGGTCTCTCTCTGGAAACACCATATATTTT. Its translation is CASSLRGTGSLSGNTIYF.

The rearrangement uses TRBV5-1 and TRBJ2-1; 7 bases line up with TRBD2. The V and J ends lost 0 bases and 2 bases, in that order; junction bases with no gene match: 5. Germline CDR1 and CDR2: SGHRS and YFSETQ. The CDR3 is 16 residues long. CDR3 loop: CASSLAKAGAYNEQFF. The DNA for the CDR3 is TGCGCCAGCAGCTTGGCCAAGGCGGGGGCCTACAATGAGCAGTTCTTC.

The CDR3 reads CASSPTQTATNEKLFF. Written as DNA, the CDR3 is TGTGCCAGCAGTCCTACTCAGACAGCAACTAATGAAAAACTGTTTTTT. V and J are TRBV28 and TRBJ1-4, with a weak D call TRBD1 (5 bases). V was shortened by 5 bases and J by 0 bases, with 13 bases between the two germline ends. This CDR3 has 16 residues. From germline, CDR1 is MDHEN and CDR2 SYDVKM.

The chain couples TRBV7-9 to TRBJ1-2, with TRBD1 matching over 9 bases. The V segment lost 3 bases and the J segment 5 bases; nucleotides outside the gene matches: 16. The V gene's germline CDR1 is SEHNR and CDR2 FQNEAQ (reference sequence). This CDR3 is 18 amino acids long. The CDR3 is CASSLRRNRGLFGYGYTF. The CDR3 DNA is TGTGCCAGCAGCTTGCGAAGGAACAGGGGGCTATTCGGATATGGCTACACCTTC.

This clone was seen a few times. DNA of the CDR3: TGTGCCAGCAGTTTATTCTTTGCAGGGTGGGACTATGGCTACACCTTC. It is translated as CASSLFFAGWDYGYTF. J is TRBJ1-2 and V is TRBV28; D possibly corresponds to TRBD1 (5 bases). The CDR3 covers 16 residues. Trimming stripped 1 base from V and 3 bases from J, with 15 bases between. In germline, CDR1 is MDHEN, CDR2 SYDVKM.

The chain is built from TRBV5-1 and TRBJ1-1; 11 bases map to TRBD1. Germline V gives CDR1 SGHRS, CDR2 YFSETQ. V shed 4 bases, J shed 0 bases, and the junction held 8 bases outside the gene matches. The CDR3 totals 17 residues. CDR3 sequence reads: CASSIQRTGGLNTEAFF. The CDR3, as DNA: TGCGCCAGCAGCATTCAAAGGACAGGGGGCTTGAACACTGAAGCTTTCTTT.

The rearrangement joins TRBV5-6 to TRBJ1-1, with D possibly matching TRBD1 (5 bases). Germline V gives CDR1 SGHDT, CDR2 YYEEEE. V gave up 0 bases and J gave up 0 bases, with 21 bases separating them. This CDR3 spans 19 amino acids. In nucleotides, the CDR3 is TGTGCCAGCAGCTTGGGGGGGGAGAACAGGAAGTTTCTGAACACTGAAGCTTTCTTT. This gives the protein CASSLGGENRKFLNTEAFF.

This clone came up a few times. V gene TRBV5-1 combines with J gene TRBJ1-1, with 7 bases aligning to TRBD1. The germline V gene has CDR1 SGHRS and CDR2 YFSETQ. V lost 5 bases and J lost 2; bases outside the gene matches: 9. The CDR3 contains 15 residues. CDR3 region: CASRGTVRGNTEAFF. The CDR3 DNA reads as TGCGCCAGCAGGGGGACAGTGAGGGGAAACACTGAAGCTTTCTTT.

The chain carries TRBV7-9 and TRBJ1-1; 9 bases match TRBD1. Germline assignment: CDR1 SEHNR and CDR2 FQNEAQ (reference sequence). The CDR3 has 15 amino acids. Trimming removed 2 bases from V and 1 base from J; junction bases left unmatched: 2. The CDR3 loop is CASSLLGQGNTEAFF. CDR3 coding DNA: TGTGCCAGCAGCTTACTGGGACAGGGGAACACTGAAGCTTTCTTT.

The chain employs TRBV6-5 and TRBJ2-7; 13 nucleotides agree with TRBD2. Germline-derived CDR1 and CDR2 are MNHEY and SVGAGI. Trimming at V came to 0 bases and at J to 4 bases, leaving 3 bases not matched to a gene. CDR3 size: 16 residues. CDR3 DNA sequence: TGTGCCAGCAGTTACTCAATACTAGCGGGGGGGTACGAGCAGTACTTC. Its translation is CASSYSILAGGYEQYF.

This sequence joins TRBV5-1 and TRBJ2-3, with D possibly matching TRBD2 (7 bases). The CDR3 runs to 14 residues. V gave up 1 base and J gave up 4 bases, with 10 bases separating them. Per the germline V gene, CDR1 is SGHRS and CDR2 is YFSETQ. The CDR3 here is CASSLWGGPDTQYF. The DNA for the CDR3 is TGCGCCAGCAGCTTGTGGGGGGGGCCAGATACGCAGTATTTT.

CDR3 sequence (DNA): TGTGCCACCAGCAGAGATCTCCAGGGGCTCTCGGTGGACACAGATACGCAGTATTTT. Translated: CATSRDLQGLSVDTDTQYF. The chain carries TRBV15 and TRBJ2-3, with D perhaps TRBD1 (6 bases). Germline CDR1 is LNHNV and CDR2 is YYDKDF (reference sequence). The CDR3 has 19 residues. Trimming removed 0 bases at V and 2 bases at J, with 21 bases between.

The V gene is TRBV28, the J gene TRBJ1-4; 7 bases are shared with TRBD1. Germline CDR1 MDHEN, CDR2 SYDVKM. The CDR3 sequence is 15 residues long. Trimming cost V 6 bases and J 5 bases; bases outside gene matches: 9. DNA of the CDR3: TGTGCCAGCAGGACACAGGGGTCAAGGAATGAAAAACTGTTTTTT. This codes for CASRTQGSRNEKLFF.

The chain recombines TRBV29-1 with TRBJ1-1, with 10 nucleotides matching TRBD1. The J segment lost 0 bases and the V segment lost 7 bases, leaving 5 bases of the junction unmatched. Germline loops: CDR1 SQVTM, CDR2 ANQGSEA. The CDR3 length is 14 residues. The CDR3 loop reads CSAGTGDLNTEAFF. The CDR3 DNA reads TGCAGCGCCGGGACAGGGGATTTGAACACTGAAGCTTTCTTT. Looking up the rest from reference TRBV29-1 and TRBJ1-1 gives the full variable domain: SAVISQKPSRDICQRGTSLTIQCQVDSQVTMMFWYRQQPGQSLTLIATANQGSEATYESGFVIDKFPISRPNLTFSTLTVSNMSPEDSSIYLCSAGTGDLNTEAFFGQGTRLTVV.

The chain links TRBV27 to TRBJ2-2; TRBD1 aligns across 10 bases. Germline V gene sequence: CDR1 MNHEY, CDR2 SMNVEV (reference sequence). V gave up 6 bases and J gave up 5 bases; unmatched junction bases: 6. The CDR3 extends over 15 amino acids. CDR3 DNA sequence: TGTGCCAGCAGCGCTGACAGGGGGCAGACCGGGGAGCTGTTTTTT. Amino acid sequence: CASSADRGQTGELFF.

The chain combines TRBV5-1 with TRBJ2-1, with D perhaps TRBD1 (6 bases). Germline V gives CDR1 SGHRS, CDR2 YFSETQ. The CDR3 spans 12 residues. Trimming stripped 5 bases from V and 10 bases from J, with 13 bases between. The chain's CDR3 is CASSFGQSEQFF. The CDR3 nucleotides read TGCGCCAGCAGTTTTGGACAGTCCGAGCAGTTCTTC.

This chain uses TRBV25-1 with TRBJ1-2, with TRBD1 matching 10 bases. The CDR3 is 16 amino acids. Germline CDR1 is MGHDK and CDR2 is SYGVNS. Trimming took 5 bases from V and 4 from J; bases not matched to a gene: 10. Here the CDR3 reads CASSPIPGQGLYGYTF. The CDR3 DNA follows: TGTGCCAGCAGTCCTATCCCGGGACAGGGGCTCTATGGCTACACCTTC.

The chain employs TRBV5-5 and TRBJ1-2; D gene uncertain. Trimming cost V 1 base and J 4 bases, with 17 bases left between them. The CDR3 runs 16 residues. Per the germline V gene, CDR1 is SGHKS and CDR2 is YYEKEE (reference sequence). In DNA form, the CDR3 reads TGTGCCAGCAGCTTGCTGGGTGCACAGAGAATCTATGGCTACACCTTC. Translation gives CASSLLGAQRIYGYTF.

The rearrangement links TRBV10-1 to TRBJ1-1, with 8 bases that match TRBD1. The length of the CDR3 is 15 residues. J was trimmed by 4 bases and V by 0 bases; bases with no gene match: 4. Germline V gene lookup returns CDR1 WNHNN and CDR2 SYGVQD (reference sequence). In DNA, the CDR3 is TGCGCCAGCAGTGAGTCGCAGGACAGGGCCACTGAAGCTTTCTTT. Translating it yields CASSESQDRATEAFF.

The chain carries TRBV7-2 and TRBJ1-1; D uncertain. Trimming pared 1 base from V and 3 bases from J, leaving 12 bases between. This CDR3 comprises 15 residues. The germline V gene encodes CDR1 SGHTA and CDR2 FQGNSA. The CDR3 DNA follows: TGTGCCAGCAGCTTAGGGCTAGGTTTTCACACTGAAGCTTTCTTT. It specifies CASSLGLGFHTEAFF.

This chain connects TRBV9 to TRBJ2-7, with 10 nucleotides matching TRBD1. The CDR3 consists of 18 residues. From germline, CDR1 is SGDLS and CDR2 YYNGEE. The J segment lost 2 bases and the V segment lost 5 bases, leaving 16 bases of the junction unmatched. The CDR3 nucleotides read TGTGCCAGCAGTACCGGGCGGGGGACAGGGGTTGATACCTACGAGCAGTACTTC. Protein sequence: CASSTGRGTGVDTYEQYF.

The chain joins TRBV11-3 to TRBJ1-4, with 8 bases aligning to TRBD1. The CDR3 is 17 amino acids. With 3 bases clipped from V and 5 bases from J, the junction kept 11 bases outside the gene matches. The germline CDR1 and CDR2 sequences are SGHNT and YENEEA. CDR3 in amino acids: CASSFPTWTGKNEKLFF. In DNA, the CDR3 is TGTGCCAGCAGCTTCCCGACATGGACAGGGAAAAATGAAAAACTGTTTTTT.

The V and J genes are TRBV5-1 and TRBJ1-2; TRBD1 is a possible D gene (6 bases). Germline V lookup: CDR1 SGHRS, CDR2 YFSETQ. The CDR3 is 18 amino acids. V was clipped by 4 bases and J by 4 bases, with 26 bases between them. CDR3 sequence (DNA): TGCGCCAGCAGCCCCTCCATCGGTTCTGGGGGCCCCTTCTATGGCTACACCTTC. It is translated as CASSPSIGSGGPFYGYTF.

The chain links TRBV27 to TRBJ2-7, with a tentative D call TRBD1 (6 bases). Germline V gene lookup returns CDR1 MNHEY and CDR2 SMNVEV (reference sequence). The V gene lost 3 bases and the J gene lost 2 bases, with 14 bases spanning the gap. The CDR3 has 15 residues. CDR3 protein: CASSLKDSRTYEQYF. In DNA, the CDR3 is TGTGCCAGCAGTTTGAAGGACAGCCGAACCTACGAGCAGTACTTC.

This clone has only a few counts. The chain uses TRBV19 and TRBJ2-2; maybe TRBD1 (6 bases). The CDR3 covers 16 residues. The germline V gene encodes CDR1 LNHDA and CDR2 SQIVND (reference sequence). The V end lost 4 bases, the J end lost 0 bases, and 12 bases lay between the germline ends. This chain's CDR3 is CASSNREGANTGELFF. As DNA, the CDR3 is TGTGCCAGTAGTAACAGGGAAGGGGCGAACACCGGGGAGCTGTTTTTT. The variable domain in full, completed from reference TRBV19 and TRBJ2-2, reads DGGITQSPKYLFRKEGQNVTLSCEQNLNHDAMYWYRQDPGQGLRLIYYSQIVNDFQKGDIAEGYSVSREKKESFPLTVTSAQKNPTAFYLCASSNREGANTGELFFGEGSRLTVL.

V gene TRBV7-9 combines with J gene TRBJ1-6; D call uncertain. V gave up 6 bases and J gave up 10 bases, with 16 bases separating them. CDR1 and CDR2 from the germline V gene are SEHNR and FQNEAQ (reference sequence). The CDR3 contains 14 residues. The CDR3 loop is CASRFAEGGSPLHF. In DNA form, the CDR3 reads TGTGCCAGCAGGTTCGCAGAGGGAGGGTCACCCCTCCACTTT. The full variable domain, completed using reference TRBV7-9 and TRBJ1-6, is DTGVSQNPRHKITKRGQNVTFRCDPISEHNRLYWYRQTLGQGPEFLTYFQNEAQLEKSRLLSDRFSAERPKGSFSTLEIQRTEQGDSAMYLCASRFAEGGSPLHFGNGTRLTVT.

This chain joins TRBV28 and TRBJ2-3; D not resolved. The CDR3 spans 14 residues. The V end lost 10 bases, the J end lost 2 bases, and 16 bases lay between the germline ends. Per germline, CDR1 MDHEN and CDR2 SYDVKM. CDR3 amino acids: CATDSSKLTDTQYF. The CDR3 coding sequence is TGTGCCACCGACTCGTCGAAACTCACAGATACGCAGTATTTT.

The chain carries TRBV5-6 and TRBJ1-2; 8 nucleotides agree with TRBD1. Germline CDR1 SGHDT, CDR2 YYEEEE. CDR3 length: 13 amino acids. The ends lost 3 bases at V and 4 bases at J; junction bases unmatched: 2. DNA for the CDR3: TGTGCCAGCAGCTCAACAGGGGGCTATGGCTACACCTTC. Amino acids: CASSSTGGYGYTF. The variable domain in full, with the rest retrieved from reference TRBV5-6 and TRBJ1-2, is DAGVTQSPTHLIKTRGQQVTLRCSPKSGHDTVSWYQQALGQGPQFIFQYYEEEERQRGNFPDRFSGHQFPNYSSELNVNALLLGDSALYLCASSSTGGYGYTFGSGTRLTVV.

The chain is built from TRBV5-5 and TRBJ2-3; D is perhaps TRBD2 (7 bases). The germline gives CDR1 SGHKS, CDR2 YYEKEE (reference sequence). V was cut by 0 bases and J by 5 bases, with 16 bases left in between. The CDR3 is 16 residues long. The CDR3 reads CASSLAGGGLRDTQYF. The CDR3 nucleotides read TGTGCCAGCAGCTTGGCGGGGGGCGGGTTAAGAGATACGCAGTATTTT.